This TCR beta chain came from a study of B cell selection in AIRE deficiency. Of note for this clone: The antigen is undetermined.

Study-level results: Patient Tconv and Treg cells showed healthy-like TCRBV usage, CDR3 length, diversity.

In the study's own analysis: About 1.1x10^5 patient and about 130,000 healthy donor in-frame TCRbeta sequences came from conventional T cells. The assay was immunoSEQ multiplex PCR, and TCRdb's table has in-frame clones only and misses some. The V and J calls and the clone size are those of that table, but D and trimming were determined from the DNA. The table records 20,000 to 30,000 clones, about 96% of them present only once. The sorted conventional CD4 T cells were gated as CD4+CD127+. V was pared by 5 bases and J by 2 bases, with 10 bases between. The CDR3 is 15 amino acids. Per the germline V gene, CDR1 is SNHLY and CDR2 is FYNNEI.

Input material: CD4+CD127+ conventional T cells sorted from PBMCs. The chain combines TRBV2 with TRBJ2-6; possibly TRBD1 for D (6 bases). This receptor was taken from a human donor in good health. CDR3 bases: TGTGCCAGCAGTTTACAGGGTGCTGGGGCCAACGTCCTGACTTTC. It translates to CASSLQGAGANVLTF.